This TCR beta chain was documented in a study of T cells after yellow fever vaccination. Study in general: Those fractions that held only low numbers of cells were prepared using the SMART-Seq v4 Ultra Low Input RNA kit. The study's findings and limits: Researchers cautioned that FACS-sorted repertoires could harbor abundant clonotypes contaminating from the bulk population.

This clonotype was counted ten times or more. Its specificity is not known. Germline CDR1 reads SQVTM; CDR2 reads ANQGSEA. This CDR3 is 15 amino acids long. The germline V and J ends were trimmed by 3 bases and 9 bases, with 21 bases remaining between them. TCRdb independently ran MiXCR on the 5' RACE reads; one entry per CDR3 protein. The profile shows about 30,000 distinct CDR3 sequences, approximately 4.4% of them singletons. This chain joins TRBV29-1 and TRBJ2-1; perhaps TRBD2 as D (6 bases). The sequencing here drew on CD8+ T cells sorted from PBMCs, taken 5 days after the yellow fever booster vaccination. The receptor comes from a man between 25 and 39 years old who received the YFV17D yellow fever vaccine. The CDR3 DNA is TGCAGCGTTGAGAACGGGCGGCAGGGAGGCCGTGAGCAGTTCTTC. Translation: CSVENGRQGGREQFF.